One sample yielded the 15 T cell receptor beta chains listed below, sequenced in a study of T cells in Graves' hyperthyroidism and ophthalmopathy. Researchers amplified the TCR beta CDR3 regions from RNA transcripts. The study used the HTBI primer set for a first-round RT-PCR of the TCR CDR3. TCRdb analysed the multiplex PCR reads with MiXCR anew, one entry per CDR3 protein. In the table there are 35,000 to 45,000 distinct CDR3 sequences, about 50% of which are singletons. Material for sequencing was blood. These receptors all come from a man aged 40-55 years with Graves' ophthalmopathy.

By share of the sample, this clonotype is medium-sized. The chain has TRBV24-1 and TRBJ2-1; 7 positions agree with TRBD2. From germline, CDR1 is KGHDR and CDR2 SFDVKD. The CDR3 is 13 residues long. V shed 7 bases, J shed 5 bases, and the junction held 4 bases outside the gene matches. The CDR3 loop is CATRTGTNNEQFF. Here the CDR3 DNA reads TGTGCCACCAGAACCGGGACTAACAATGAGCAGTTCTTC.

In this sample, this clonotype turned up many times. The chain employs TRBV5-1 and TRBJ1-2; tentative D call: TRBD1 (5 bases). The CDR3 totals 15 residues. V lost 0 bases and J lost 7, with 16 bases in between. Germline lookup yields CDR1 SGHRS and CDR2 YFSETQ. CDR3 nucleotides: TGCGCCAGCAGCTTGGATGGTTCAGGGCTCGGTGGCTACACCTTC. It specifies CASSLDGSGLGGYTF.

This clonotype was seen at least ten times. DNA for the CDR3: TGTGCCAGCAGCTTTCGCAGAGATAGCAATCAGCCCCAGCATTTT. This encodes CASSFRRDSNQPQHF. The genes are TRBV7-2 and TRBJ1-5; D is uncertain. Trimming left V 3 bases short and J 0 bases short, with 9 bases between. The CDR3 has 15 residues. CDR1 and CDR2 from the germline V gene are SGHTA and FQGNSA.

The chain links TRBV7-6 to TRBJ2-2; the D gene is possibly TRBD1 (6 bases). Between the trimmed V and J ends, which lost 2 bases and 5 bases, there was a span of 9 bases. This CDR3 region has 14 residues. Germline loops: CDR1 SGHVS, CDR2 FNYEAQ. CDR3 loop: CASSLQGNTGELFF. CDR3 sequence (DNA): TGTGCCAGCAGCTTACAGGGGAATACCGGGGAGCTGTTTTTT.

The chain couples TRBV20-1 to TRBJ1-2; 8 bases agree with TRBD1. This CDR3 spans 13 amino acids. V shed 0 bases, J shed 7 bases, and the junction held 4 bases outside the gene matches. Germline values: CDR1 DFQATT, CDR2 SNEGSKA (reference sequence). The CDR3 protein is CSARDRTGIGYTF. CDR3 bases: TGCAGTGCTAGAGACAGGACAGGGATTGGCTACACCTTC.

This clonotype has a count of ten or more. This chain joins TRBV11-1 and TRBJ2-3; D remains unclear. This CDR3 is built from 12 residues. With 6 bases removed from V and 4 bases from J, the gap between germline ends came to 8 bases. Germline loops: CDR1 SGHAT, CDR2 FQDESV (reference sequence). The CDR3 spells CASSRVPDTQYF. CDR3 in DNA: TGTGCCAGCAGTCGGGTCCCAGATACGCAGTATTTT.

With respect to this clonotype: Relative to the germline gene, one junction end is altered; a read error may explain this. CDR3 region: CANSLGPADYGYTF. CDR3 nucleotide sequence: TGCGCCAACAGCTTGGGTCCGGCCGACTACGGCTACACCTTC. The chain is built from TRBV5-1 and TRBJ1-2; D not resolved. The CDR3 covers 14 residues. Germline V gene data show CDR1 as SGHRS and CDR2 as YFSETQ.

The V gene is TRBV2, the J gene TRBJ2-1; 8 bases line up with TRBD2. From germline, CDR1 is SNHLY and CDR2 FYNNEI. The CDR3 spans 15 residues. V was pared by 6 bases and J by 2 bases, with 6 bases of the junction left unmatched. CDR3 in amino acids: CASSGGATAYNEQFF. The CDR3 coding sequence is TGTGCCAGCAGCGGGGGGGCCACCGCCTACAATGAGCAGTTCTTC.

This clonotype was counted ten times or more. The chain has TRBV2 and TRBJ2-3; D may be TRBD2 (5 bases). Deletions cut 9 bases from V and 6 bases from J, with 10 bases between. Germline V lookup: CDR1 SNHLY, CDR2 FYNNEI. The CDR3 is 11 amino acids. The CDR3 DNA reads TGTGCCAGGGGCGCGGGTGATACGCAGTATTTT. Translating gives CARGAGDTQYF.

To note about this clonotype: A read error may account for a junction end that differs from germline. The chain is built from TRBV20-1 and TRBJ2-4; 8 bases align to TRBD2. Germline CDR1 and CDR2: DFQATT and SNEGSKA (reference sequence). The CDR3 has 14 residues. The CDR3 protein is CSARGGLVTNIRYF. CDR3 nucleotides: TGCAGTGCTAGAGGGGGACTAGTGACAAACATTCGGTACTTC.

The chain combines TRBV6-5 with TRBJ1-2; 7 bases map to TRBD1. The CDR3 is 17 amino acids. V lost 0 bases, J lost 5 bases, and 12 bases stayed unmatched. In germline, CDR1 is MNHEY, CDR2 SVGAGI. CDR3 loop: CASSYSTVNPGQYGYTF. The CDR3 region has the DNA TGTGCCAGCAGTTACTCCACAGTCAACCCGGGACAGTATGGCTACACCTTC.

Ten or more counts support this clonotype. This sequence joins TRBV4-2 and TRBJ2-3; D is perhaps TRBD2 (5 bases). The germline V gene has CDR1 LGHNA and CDR2 YNFKEQ. Trimming stripped 0 bases from V and 2 bases from J, with 6 bases between. The CDR3 has 14 amino acids. CDR3 protein: CASSQERDTDTQYF. The CDR3 DNA follows: TGTGCCAGCAGCCAAGAACGGGACACAGATACGCAGTATTTT.

The CDR3 nucleotides are TGCAGCGTTTCTTTGACAGGGACTTCGAGTGAGCAGTTCTTC. The encoded protein is CSVSLTGTSSEQFF. The chain has TRBV29-1 and TRBJ2-1, with D perhaps matching TRBD1 (7 bases). The V end lost 5 bases, the J end lost 9 bases, and 20 bases lay between the germline ends. Germline V gives CDR1 SQVTM, CDR2 ANQGSEA. CDR3 length equals 14 residues.

The chain links TRBV20-1 to TRBJ2-7, with D possibly being TRBD2 (6 bases). The V gene lost 1 base and the J gene lost 5 bases, with 9 bases spanning the gap. Germline CDR1 DFQATT, CDR2 SNEGSKA (reference sequence). CDR3 length: 12 residues. The DNA for the CDR3 is TGCAGTGCTAGAGGAATAGCGGACGAGCAGTACTTC. Translating gives CSARGIADEQYF.

In this sample, this clonotype turned up many times. The CDR3 nucleotides are TGTGCCAGTAGTGCCGGCTTTTTCACCGGGGAGCTGTTTTTT. Translating gives CASSAGFFTGELFF. The J gene is TRBJ2-2, the V gene TRBV19; no reliable D call. This CDR3 contains 14 residues. The V and J ends lost 5 bases and 4 bases respectively, with 11 bases between them. Germline CDR1 LNHDA, CDR2 SQIVND (reference sequence).